The 9 T cell receptor beta chains below come from one sample, sequenced in a study of cytomegalovirus exposure and HLA in healthy donors (dated by TCRdb to about 2017). Library preparation employed the immunoSEQ multiplex PCR assay. As stored in TCRdb, this immuneACCESS dataset retains in-frame rearrangements with V and J assigned. A fraction of the clones does not appear; measured against another copy, unresolved V genes explain less than half of the discrepancy, and the remainder lacks a known reason. The sample has under 60,000 clones on record, just over 85% of them singletons. The ten largest clonotypes hold approximately 6.7% of the sample. The sample taken for sequencing was PBMCs. These receptors were collected from a woman between 25 and 40 years old in good health and CMV-seronegative.

The chain links TRBV11-2 to TRBJ2-5; TRBD2 is a possible D gene (6 bases). CDR1 SGHAT and CDR2 FQNNGV come from the germline V gene. The V end was cut by 6 bases, the J end by 2 bases, with 16 bases between. The CDR3 spans 15 residues. DNA for the CDR3: TGTGCCAGCAGGCACAATAGCGGACTACAAGAGACCCAGTACTTC. This encodes CASRHNSGLQETQYF.

The chain combines TRBV27 with TRBJ1-1; D perhaps matches TRBD1 (6 bases). V was clipped by 4 bases and J by 0 bases, with 9 bases between them. The CDR3 runs 14 residues. From germline, CDR1 is MNHEY and CDR2 SMNVEV (reference sequence). The CDR3 nucleotides are TGTGCCAGCAGTTGGACAGTCATGAACACTGAAGCTTTCTTT. As protein: CASSWTVMNTEAFF.

This clone has a single count. The V and J genes are TRBV2 and TRBJ2-7, with TRBD2 as a possible D gene (5 bases). The CDR3 has 13 residues. Trimming pared 4 bases from V and 12 bases from J, leaving 19 bases between. The germline V gene has CDR1 SNHLY and CDR2 FYNNEI. Here the CDR3 DNA reads TGTGCCAGCAGTGCGTCCGGGTTACTAGATTCGTACTTC. This codes for CASSASGLLDSYF. Looking up the rest from reference TRBV2 and TRBJ2-7 gives the full variable domain: EPEVTQTPSHQVTQMGQEVILRCVPISNHLYFYWYRQILGQKVEFLVSFYNNEISEKSEIFDDQFSVERPDGSNFTLKIRSTKLEDSAMYFCASSASGLLDSYFGPGTRLTVT.

V gene TRBV5-6 combines with J gene TRBJ2-1; no definite D call. Deletions cut 3 bases from V and 2 bases from J, with 9 bases between. In germline, CDR1 is SGHDT, CDR2 YYEEEE. This CDR3 spans 14 amino acids. The chain's CDR3 is CASSSLETYNEQFF. CDR3 nucleotides: TGTGCCAGCAGCTCCTTAGAAACCTACAATGAGCAGTTCTTC.

The chain uses TRBV2 and TRBJ1-3; D is unclear. The CDR3 is made up of 11 amino acids. Between the trimmed V and J ends, which lost 4 bases and 8 bases, there was a span of 6 bases. CDR1 and CDR2 (germline): SNHLY, FYNNEI. This CDR3 reads CASSGGDTIYF. CDR3 DNA: TGTGCCAGCAGTGGAGGAGACACCATATATTTT.

The J gene is TRBJ2-5, the V gene TRBV5-5; D is perhaps TRBD1 (6 bases). The length of the CDR3 is 18 residues. In germline, CDR1 is SGHKS, CDR2 YYEKEE (reference sequence). V was trimmed by 0 bases and J by 2 bases, leaving 20 bases between them. CDR3 protein: CASSLGQGPKIRQETQYF. The CDR3 coding sequence is TGTGCCAGCAGCTTGGGGCAGGGGCCCAAAATACGACAAGAGACCCAGTACTTC.

By sample fraction, this clone is medium-sized. At the DNA level, this CDR3 is encoded by other sequences in the same sample as well. The rearrangement uses TRBV4-1 and TRBJ2-1; D is ambiguous. V was cut by 0 bases and J by 7 bases, with 7 bases left in between. CDR1 and CDR2 from the germline V gene are MGHRA and YSYEKL. The CDR3 has 13 amino acids. The DNA of the CDR3 is TGCGCCAGCAGCCAAGATTTCCAAAATGAGCAGTTCTTC. Its translation is CASSQDFQNEQFF.

V gene TRBV5-6 combines with J gene TRBJ2-1; D not resolved. From germline, CDR1 is SGHDT and CDR2 YYEEEE. V dropped 1 base and J dropped 6 bases, with 8 bases sitting between them. This CDR3 comprises 13 residues. In DNA, the CDR3 is TGTGCCAGCAGCTTGTCCTGGCCCAATGAGCAGTTCTTC. Its translation is CASSLSWPNEQFF.

This rearrangement joins TRBV6-5 to TRBJ2-1; 8 nucleotides align to TRBD1. J gave up 1 base and V 5 bases, and 4 bases lay outside the gene matches. Per germline, CDR1 MNHEY and CDR2 SVGAGI. This CDR3 is 15 amino acids long. CDR3 sequence: CASSTDRGSYNEQFF. The CDR3 coding sequence is TGTGCCAGCAGTACCGACAGGGGTTCCTACAATGAGCAGTTCTTC.